Below are 30 T cell receptor beta chains sequenced from a single sample in a study of blood T cell repertoires in COVID-19. TCRdb keeps only in-frame clones here, not all; method: immunoSEQ multiplex PCR. The top ten clones hold approximately 4.1% of a sample with just over 300,000 clones, over 75% of them seen once. The sample was PBMCs or T cells enriched from blood (not recorded which). These receptors were collected from a man younger than 45 who had recovered from COVID-19.

The V gene is TRBV27, the J gene TRBJ1-1, with TRBD1 matching over 7 bases. This CDR3 region has 14 residues. V shed 5 bases and J 11 bases; nucleotides not matched to a gene: 14. Germline CDR1 MNHEY, CDR2 SMNVEV (reference sequence). CDR3 residues: CASSPTRSQGRAFF. The CDR3 region has the DNA TGTGCCAGCAGTCCCACGCGCTCACAGGGGCGTGCTTTCTTT.

V is TRBV19 and J is TRBJ2-1; 15 bases are shared with TRBD2. The CDR3 consists of 16 residues. Per the germline V gene, CDR1 is LNHDA and CDR2 is SQIVND (reference sequence). With 4 bases clipped from V and 6 bases from J, the junction kept 4 bases outside the gene matches. The CDR3 nucleotides are TGTGCCAGTAGTAACTTGGGACTAGCGGGAGGCAATGAGCAGTTCTTC. It yields the protein CASSNLGLAGGNEQFF.

The chain uses TRBV11-2 and TRBJ2-1, with no clear D. Trimming took 1 base from V and 0 from J, leaving 10 bases between them. The CDR3 totals 16 residues. Germline CDR1 SGHAT, CDR2 FQNNGV. CDR3 nucleotide sequence: TGTGCCAGCAGCTTAGGGCTTCGCAGCTCCTACAATGAGCAGTTCTTC. Translating gives CASSLGLRSSYNEQFF. Using reference TRBV11-2 and TRBJ2-1 for the parts outside the CDR3, the full variable domain is EAGVAQSPRYKIIEKRQSVAFWCNPISGHATLYWYQQILGQGPKLLIQFQNNGVVDDSQLPKDRFSAERLKGVDSTLKIQPAKLEDSAVYLCASSLGLRSSYNEQFFGPGTRLTVL.

The J gene is TRBJ2-3, the V gene TRBV29-1; 11 bases fit TRBD2. After removal of 4 bases from V and 2 bases from J, the junction contained 5 bases not matched to a gene. CDR3 size: 15 residues. Germline CDR1 and CDR2: SQVTM and ANQGSEA. The CDR3 protein is CSVAASGGPTDTQYF. CDR3 bases: TGCAGCGTTGCGGCTAGCGGGGGGCCCACAGATACGCAGTATTTT.

The chain couples TRBV6-1 to TRBJ2-1, with D perhaps matching TRBD2 (7 bases). The CDR3 extends over 13 amino acids. Germline assignment: CDR1 MNHNS and CDR2 SASEGT. Trimming removed 3 bases from V and 8 bases from J, with 11 bases in between. The DNA of the CDR3 is TGTGCCAGCAGTGAGCGGGGGCAGCATGAGCAGTTCTTC. It encodes CASSERGQHEQFF.

The chain has TRBV19 and TRBJ1-3, with D maybe TRBD1 (5 bases). The CDR3 consists of 15 residues. Germline CDR1 is LNHDA and CDR2 is SQIVND (reference sequence). V was cut by 6 bases and J by 4 bases, with 16 bases left in between. Here the CDR3 reads CASREGSGIGNTIYF. The CDR3 bases are TGTGCCAGTAGGGAGGGGAGCGGGATCGGAAACACCATATATTTT.

The J gene is TRBJ2-7, the V gene TRBV18; 10 bases agree with TRBD1. Trimming cost V 6 bases and J 5 bases; bases outside gene matches: 7. Germline CDR1 is KGHSH and CDR2 is LQKENI. The CDR3 covers 14 residues. CDR3 nucleotides: TGTGCCAGCTCTCCGGGACAGGGGTTCCACGAGCAGTACTTC. This sequence encodes CASSPGQGFHEQYF.

The CDR3, as DNA: TGTGCCAGCTCGCGGGACAGCCAGGGGGACACCATATATTTT. This sequence encodes CASSRDSQGDTIYF. This chain links TRBV18 with TRBJ1-3, with 7 positions matching TRBD1. J was trimmed by 8 bases and V by 6 bases; bases with no gene match: 10. CDR1 is KGHSH, CDR2 LQKENI, per germline. The CDR3 spans 14 residues.

The gene calls are TRBV3-1 (or the pseudogene TRBV3-2) and TRBJ1-1, with D tentatively TRBD1 (6 bases). With 4 bases removed from V and 1 base from J, the gap between germline ends came to 10 bases. Germline-derived CDR1 and CDR2 are LGHDT and YNNKEL (reference sequence). The CDR3 contains 14 residues. CDR3 coding DNA: TGTGCCAGCAGCCCCCTACAGGGGAACACTGAAGCTTTCTTT. It translates to CASSPLQGNTEAFF.

The CDR3 protein is CASSRGQGNTDTQYF. The CDR3 coding sequence is TGCGCCAGCAGCCGGGGACAGGGGAACACAGATACGCAGTATTTT. The J gene is TRBJ2-3, the V gene TRBV5-1, with TRBD1 matching over 10 bases. This CDR3 has 15 amino acids. With V trimmed by 4 bases and J by 2 bases, 4 bases remained unmatched. Germline V gene sequence: CDR1 SGHRS, CDR2 YFSETQ.

The genes are TRBV15 and TRBJ1-5; D is possibly TRBD1 (5 bases). V was pared by 3 bases and J by 2 bases, with 11 bases between. CDR1 is LNHNV, CDR2 YYDKDF, per germline (reference sequence). This CDR3 has 15 residues. CDR3 nucleotides: TGTGCCACCAGCAGGGGGCAGGCTGGCAATCAGCCCCAGCATTTT. Protein product: CATSRGQAGNQPQHF. The full variable domain, with the rest looked up from reference TRBV15 and TRBJ1-5, is DAMVIQNPRYQVTQFGKPVTLSCSQTLNHNVMYWYQQKSSQAPKLLFHYYDKDFNNEADTPDNFQSRRPNTSFCFLDIRSPGLGDTAMYLCATSRGQAGNQPQHFGDGTRLSIL.

The chain recombines TRBV28 with TRBJ1-5, with 7 bases aligning to TRBD1. The CDR3 totals 15 residues. Germline assignment: CDR1 MDHEN and CDR2 SYDVKM. The ends lost 6 bases at V and 2 bases at J; junction bases unmatched: 7. CDR3 residues: CASRNDRAGNQPQHF. The CDR3 DNA reads as TGTGCCAGCAGAAACGACAGGGCCGGCAATCAGCCCCAGCATTTT.

This chain uses TRBV11-2 with TRBJ1-3; D possibly corresponds to TRBD1 (5 bases). Trimming shortened V by 3 bases and J by 4 bases, and 19 bases separated the two germline ends. CDR1 and CDR2 (germline): SGHAT, FQNNGV. The CDR3 runs 17 residues. This CDR3 reads CASSLEWAGPGGNTIYF. CDR3 nucleotides: TGTGCCAGCAGCTTGGAATGGGCAGGGCCTGGAGGAAACACCATATATTTT.

V and J are TRBV2 and TRBJ1-1; 10 bases map to TRBD1. The V gene's germline CDR1 is SNHLY and CDR2 FYNNEI. With 8 bases clipped from V and 0 bases from J, the junction kept 12 bases outside the gene matches. CDR3 length: 17 residues. The CDR3 nucleotides are TGTGCCAGCTACGACGTTTGGACAGGGGGTTTGAACACTGAAGCTTTCTTT. Translated, it gives CASYDVWTGGLNTEAFF. Based on the CDR3 plus reference TRBV2 and TRBJ1-1, the full variable domain is EPEVTQTPSHQVTQMGQEVILRCVPISNHLYFYWYRQILGQKVEFLVSFYNNEISEKSEIFDDQFSVERPDGSNFTLKIRSTKLEDSAMYFCASYDVWTGGLNTEAFFGQGTRLTVV.

This chain uses TRBV7-9 with TRBJ1-5; TRBD1 matches at 7 bases. Losses at the gene ends were 5 bases for V and 3 bases for J; bases not matched to a gene: 4. The CDR3 has 14 amino acids. Germline CDR1 is SEHNR and CDR2 is FQNEAQ (reference sequence). The CDR3 DNA reads TGTGCCAGCAGCACGGGACAGTACAATCAGCCCCAGCATTTT. It yields the protein CASSTGQYNQPQHF.

The CDR3 protein is CASSQIGRGGKSNEQFF. As DNA, the CDR3 is TGCGCCAGCAGCCAAATCGGCCGGGGCGGGAAATCTAATGAGCAGTTCTTC. V usage is TRBV5-1 and J usage is TRBJ2-1, with D perhaps TRBD2 (6 bases). Trimming stripped 4 bases from V and 7 bases from J, with 24 bases between. The CDR3 covers 17 residues. The germline V gene has CDR1 SGHRS and CDR2 YFSETQ.

This clone was detected only a few times. J is TRBJ1-2 and V is TRBV5-1, with 7 bases matching TRBD1. V trimming: 5 bases; J trimming: 8 bases; junction bases outside the gene matches: 9. Germline V lookup: CDR1 SGHRS, CDR2 YFSETQ. This CDR3 spans 13 amino acids. The CDR3: CASSDRAGRGYTF. CDR3 bases: TGCGCCAGCAGTGACAGGGCGGGCCGGGGCTACACCTTC.

This clone was seen a single time. The genes are TRBV12-5 and TRBJ2-2, with D tentatively TRBD1 (6 bases). CDR1 and CDR2 (germline): LGHNT, FRNRAP. The V and J ends lost 5 bases and 7 bases respectively, with 14 bases between them. This CDR3 comprises 14 residues. The CDR3 nucleotides read TGTGCTAGTGGTCCCCCCTCCAGGGGCGGGGAGCTGTTTTTT. It specifies CASGPPSRGGELFF.

The rearrangement joins TRBV29-1 to TRBJ1-1; possibly TRBD1 for D (6 bases). Germline-derived CDR1 and CDR2 are SQVTM and ANQGSEA. The CDR3 has 14 residues. Trimming removed 4 bases from V and 4 bases from J, with 16 bases in between. The CDR3 nucleotides are TGCAGCGTTGTCCACAGGGATGGGGGCACTGAAGCTTTCTTT. Translating gives CSVVHRDGGTEAFF.

The V call is TRBV2, the J call TRBJ2-3; 12 bases are a match to TRBD1. The germline CDR1 and CDR2 sequences are SNHLY and FYNNEI. This CDR3 comprises 16 residues. The V segment lost 5 bases and the J segment 4 bases; nucleotides outside the gene matches: 7. The CDR3: CASSFLGQGAADTQYF. In DNA, the CDR3 is TGTGCCAGCAGTTTCCTGGGACAGGGGGCTGCAGATACGCAGTATTTT.

V is TRBV27 and J is TRBJ2-7; 9 nucleotides line up with TRBD1. V lost 4 bases and J lost 4; bases outside the gene matches: 2. Germline V gene data show CDR1 as MNHEY and CDR2 as SMNVEV (reference sequence). The CDR3 is made up of 13 amino acids. For the CDR3, the DNA is TGTGCCAGCAGTTGGGGACAGGGTTACGAGCAGTACTTC. Translated, it gives CASSWGQGYEQYF.

J is TRBJ2-5 and V is TRBV30, with TRBD2 identical over 7 bases. From germline, CDR1 is GTSNPN and CDR2 SVGIG (reference sequence). This CDR3 has 13 amino acids. The CDR3 DNA reads TGTGCTCGGAGGTCCAGCGGGGCGGAGACCCAGTACTTC. Translating gives CARRSSGAETQYF.

The chain recombines TRBV7-9 with TRBJ1-1, with 8 bases that match TRBD1. The CDR3 consists of 17 residues. CDR1 SEHNR and CDR2 FQNEAQ come from the germline V gene (reference sequence). J was trimmed by 3 bases and V by 4 bases; bases with no gene match: 13. DNA for the CDR3: TGTGCCAGCAGCTCCCAGACAGGGGCGGTGATGGACACTGAAGCTTTCTTT. Encoded protein: CASSSQTGAVMDTEAFF.

This clone occurred once. The J gene is TRBJ1-2, the V gene TRBV7-9; 12 bases align to TRBD1. Trimming took 6 bases from V and 7 from J; bases not matched to a gene: 9. The CDR3 totals 15 residues. Germline V gene data show CDR1 as SEHNR and CDR2 as FQNEAQ (reference sequence). CDR3 protein: CASSNRDRGQGGYTF. As DNA, the CDR3 is TGTGCCAGCAGTAACCGGGACAGGGGGCAGGGTGGCTACACCTTC. The entire variable domain, with the rest obtained from reference TRBV7-9 and TRBJ1-2, is as follows: DTGVSQNPRHKITKRGQNVTFRCDPISEHNRLYWYRQTLGQGPEFLTYFQNEAQLEKSRLLSDRFSAERPKGSFSTLEIQRTEQGDSAMYLCASSNRDRGQGGYTFGSGTRLTVV.

The genes are TRBV7-6 and TRBJ2-3; possibly TRBD1 for D (6 bases). This CDR3 contains 15 residues. From germline, CDR1 is SGHVS and CDR2 FNYEAQ. Trimming took off 1 base at V and 0 bases at J, with 8 bases between the two ends. CDR3 loop: CASSLDTGSTDTQYF. CDR3 nucleotides: TGTGCCAGCAGCTTAGACACAGGGAGCACAGATACGCAGTATTTT.

J is TRBJ1-2 and V is TRBV5-1; D may be TRBD1 (6 bases). The CDR3 is made up of 13 amino acids. Germline lookup yields CDR1 SGHRS and CDR2 YFSETQ. V gave up 5 bases and J gave up 3 bases, with 11 bases separating them. The DNA of the CDR3 is TGCGCCAGCAGTCTGGACAGCGACTATGGCTACACCTTC. Protein product: CASSLDSDYGYTF.

The chain couples TRBV7-9 to TRBJ2-2; 10 bases agree with TRBD1. The CDR3 extends over 16 amino acids. The V segment lost 5 bases and the J segment 7 bases; nucleotides outside the gene matches: 10. Germline V gene data show CDR1 as SEHNR and CDR2 as FQNEAQ (reference sequence). The CDR3 spells CASSTRQGAGDGELFF. The CDR3, as DNA: TGTGCCAGCAGCACCCGACAGGGGGCGGGGGACGGGGAGCTGTTTTTT.

The rearrangement joins TRBV18 to TRBJ1-5; D unclear. Trimming left V 4 bases short and J 5 bases short, with 9 bases between. Germline CDR1 reads KGHSH; CDR2 reads LQKENI. The CDR3 spans 13 residues. This CDR3 reads CASSQALDQPQHF. In DNA form, the CDR3 reads TGTGCCAGCTCACAGGCCCTAGATCAGCCCCAGCATTTT.

V gene TRBV5-1 combines with J gene TRBJ2-1; the match to TRBD2 covers 11 bases. The germline V gene encodes CDR1 SGHRS and CDR2 YFSETQ. After removal of 0 bases from V and 4 bases from J, the junction contained 6 bases not matched to a gene. The CDR3 sequence is 17 residues long. The CDR3 sequence is CASSLALAGAAYNEQFF. Here the CDR3 DNA reads TGCGCCAGCAGCTTGGCACTAGCGGGAGCGGCATACAATGAGCAGTTCTTC.

The gene calls are TRBV7-2 and TRBJ1-5; D is undetermined. Trimming left V 7 bases short and J 0 bases short, with 13 bases between. The CDR3 length is 15 residues. Germline values: CDR1 SGHTA, CDR2 FQGNSA. CDR3 in DNA: TGTGCCAGCACGTCGGAGCGGGGTAGCAATCAGCCCCAGCATTTT. Protein: CASTSERGSNQPQHF.